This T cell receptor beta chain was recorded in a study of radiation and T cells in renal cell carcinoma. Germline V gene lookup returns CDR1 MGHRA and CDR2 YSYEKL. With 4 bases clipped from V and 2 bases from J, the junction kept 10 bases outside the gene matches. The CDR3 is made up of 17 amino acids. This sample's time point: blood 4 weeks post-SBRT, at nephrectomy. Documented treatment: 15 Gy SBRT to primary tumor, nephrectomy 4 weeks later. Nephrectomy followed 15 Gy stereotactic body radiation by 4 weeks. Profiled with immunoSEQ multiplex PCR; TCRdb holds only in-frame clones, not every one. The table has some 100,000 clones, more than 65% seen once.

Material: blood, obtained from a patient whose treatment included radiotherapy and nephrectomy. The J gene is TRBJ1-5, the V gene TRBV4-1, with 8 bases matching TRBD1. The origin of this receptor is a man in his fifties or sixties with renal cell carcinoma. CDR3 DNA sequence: TGCGCCAGCAGCCCCCCGAACAGGGGGTTGGGCAATCAGCCCCAGCATTTT. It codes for CASSPPNRGLGNQPQHF.